These 25 T cell receptor beta chains share one sample of origin, sequenced in a study of CD8 T cells in ankylosing spondylitis. Findings and limits, study-wide: For ankylosing spondylitis blood, a TCR beta motif of 7 or 8 highly homologous variants appeared characteristic.

The antigens these receptors bind are not known. TCRdb recomputed calls from the 5' RACE reads with MiXCR, one row per CDR3 protein. The repertoire has hundreds of thousands of distinct CDR3 sequences, more than 25% of them found once; the top ten carry approximately 1%. Sequencing used blood, either unsorted or a sorted T cell fraction (not recorded which). These receptors were collected from a male donor with ankylosing spondylitis.

The table lists this clonotype with a count of one. This chain connects TRBV7-9 to TRBJ2-7; a possible D gene is TRBD2 (5 bases). This CDR3 is 14 amino acids long. Trimming took 2 bases from V and 2 from J, leaving 10 bases between them. Germline V CDR1 and CDR2: SEHNR, FQNEAQ (reference sequence). The CDR3 sequence is CASSLMAGAYEQYV. The CDR3 nucleotides read TGTGCCAGCAGCTTAATGGCCGGGGCCTACGAGCAGTACGTC.

At least ten counts were recorded for this clonotype. V is TRBV7-2 and J is TRBJ2-1, with 8 bases that match TRBD1. The CDR3 is made up of 16 amino acids. V was pared by 5 bases and J by 8 bases, with 14 bases of the junction left unmatched. CDR1 and CDR2 from the germline V gene are SGHTA and FQGNSA. This CDR3 is CASSIDRGLVSDEQFF. Written as DNA, the CDR3 is TGTGCCAGCAGCATAGACAGGGGTTTAGTGTCCGATGAGCAGTTCTTC.

The CDR3 DNA reads as TGTGCCACCAGTGACCGCCCGGGCGGGACCGTCACAGATACGCAGTATTTT. This encodes CATSDRPGGTVTDTQYF. The J gene is TRBJ2-3, the V gene TRBV24-1; D may be TRBD2 (6 bases). CDR1 KGHDR and CDR2 SFDVKD come from the germline V gene. This CDR3 has 17 residues. V was cut by 4 bases and J by 2 bases, with 18 bases left in between.

The rearrangement links TRBV6-7 to TRBJ2-5; D remains ambiguous. TRBV6-7 is an ORF for which the function is uncertain. Trimming stripped 6 bases from V and 1 base from J, with 15 bases between. The CDR3 totals 15 residues. CDR3 amino acids: CASRHNAGIQETQYF. CDR3 sequence (DNA): TGTGCCAGCAGACATAATGCTGGTATCCAAGAGACCCAGTACTTC.

The chain links TRBV29-1 to TRBJ1-2, with 7 nucleotides matching TRBD1. This CDR3 spans 15 amino acids. The V gene end was trimmed by 1 base and the J gene end by 4 bases; junction bases not matched to a gene: 9. Per germline, CDR1 SQVTM and CDR2 ANQGSEA. The CDR3 here is CSVEGRDSVAYGYTF. CDR3 DNA sequence: TGCAGCGTTGAAGGCCGGGACAGCGTGGCCTATGGCTACACCTTC.

This chain connects TRBV7-8 to TRBJ2-1; no clear D gene. Germline V gene data show CDR1 as SGHVS and CDR2 as FQNEAQ. V lost 1 base and J 8 bases, leaving 12 bases between the germline ends. This CDR3 has 14 residues. DNA for the CDR3: TGTGCCAGCAGCTTAGTGTCCGCCTCCGATGAGCAGTTCTTC. The encoded protein is CASSLVSASDEQFF.

The chain joins TRBV4-1 to TRBJ2-5; maybe TRBD2 (6 bases). V lost 6 bases to trimming and J lost 5 bases, with 19 bases between them. The germline CDR1 and CDR2 sequences are MGHRA and YSYEKL. The CDR3 loop spans 15 amino acids. The CDR3 spells CASSLLQGGQETQYF. DNA of the CDR3: TGCGCCAGCAGTCTTCTTCAGGGAGGTCAGGAGACCCAGTACTTC.

This chain links TRBV2 with TRBJ1-5; D unresolved. There are 11 residues in the CDR3. The germline V and J ends were trimmed by 5 bases and 5 bases, with 4 bases remaining between them. Germline V CDR1 and CDR2: SNHLY, FYNNEI. DNA of the CDR3: TGTGCCAGCAGTTTTGATCAGCCCCAGCATTTT. This encodes CASSFDQPQHF.

This chain uses TRBV5-1 with TRBJ1-1, with D perhaps matching TRBD1 (6 bases). The germline V gene has CDR1 SGHRS and CDR2 YFSETQ. The CDR3 has 15 amino acids. The V and J ends lost 4 bases and 4 bases respectively, with 17 bases between them. The CDR3 loop is CASSPKTGPSTEAFF. DNA for the CDR3: TGCGCCAGCAGCCCAAAGACAGGACCAAGCACTGAAGCTTTCTTT.

This clonotype was detected ten times or more. The chain carries TRBV11-3 and TRBJ2-1; tentatively, D is TRBD1 (5 bases). The CDR3 has 15 amino acids. Per germline, CDR1 SGHNT and CDR2 YENEEA. The V end was cut by 1 base, the J end by 0 bases, with 7 bases between. CDR3: CASSLGRGSYNEQFF. In DNA form, the CDR3 reads TGTGCCAGCAGCTTAGGAAGGGGCTCCTACAATGAGCAGTTCTTC. Full variable domain (remainder filled in from reference TRBV11-3 and TRBJ2-1): EAGVVQSPRYKIIEKKQPVAFWCNPISGHNTLYWYLQNLGQGPELLIRYENEEAVDDSQLPKDRFSAERLKGVDSTLKIQPAELGDSAVYLCASSLGRGSYNEQFFGPGTRLTVL.

The chain combines TRBV11-2 with TRBJ2-5; D is perhaps TRBD1 or TRBD2 (7 bases each). Trimming removed 1 base at V and 7 bases at J, with 16 bases between. The V gene's germline CDR1 is SGHAT and CDR2 FQNNGV. The CDR3 consists of 15 residues. CDR3 loop: CASSLAVSRGGTQYF. In DNA, the CDR3 is TGTGCCAGCAGCTTAGCGGTCAGCAGGGGGGGGACCCAGTACTTC.

This clonotype was seen at least ten times. This chain links TRBV5-1 with TRBJ2-3; possible D gene TRBD1, 5 bases. There are 15 residues in the CDR3. V shed 0 bases and J shed 3 bases, with 11 bases lying between them. Germline V gives CDR1 SGHRS, CDR2 YFSETQ. The CDR3 here is CASSLEYKGTDTQYF. CDR3 nucleotides: TGCGCCAGCAGCTTGGAATATAAGGGGACAGATACGCAGTATTTT.

The chain combines TRBV7-2 with TRBJ2-7, with D possibly TRBD1 on 5 matching bases. Germline lookup yields CDR1 SGHTA and CDR2 FQGNSA. V gave up 5 bases and J gave up 4 bases, with 15 bases separating them. The CDR3 is 14 residues long. The CDR3 reads CASSTDKGRYEQYV. For the CDR3, the DNA is TGTGCCAGCAGCACCGACAAGGGGCGGTACGAGCAGTACGTC.

The J gene is TRBJ2-5, the V gene TRBV27, with a tentative D call TRBD2 (5 bases). In germline, CDR1 is MNHEY, CDR2 SMNVEV (reference sequence). The V gene lost 3 bases and the J gene lost 5 bases, with 10 bases spanning the gap. The CDR3 consists of 13 residues. The CDR3 sequence: CASSFGGVETQYF. For the CDR3, the DNA is TGTGCCAGCAGTTTCGGAGGTGTTGAGACCCAGTACTTC.

The chain joins TRBV27 to TRBJ2-3; 11 nucleotides align to TRBD1. This CDR3 has 15 residues. The V and J ends lost 5 bases and 4 bases, in that order; junction bases with no gene match: 5. Germline V gives CDR1 MNHEY, CDR2 SMNVEV (reference sequence). The CDR3: CASSAGQGASDTQYF. In DNA, the CDR3 is TGTGCCAGCAGTGCCGGACAGGGGGCTTCAGATACGCAGTATTTT.

The chain combines TRBV11-1 with TRBJ2-1; 7 nucleotides agree with TRBD2. This CDR3 comprises 13 residues. CDR1 is SGHAT, CDR2 FQDESV, per germline (reference sequence). The trim removed 5 bases at V and 8 bases at J, leaving 6 bases unmatched. The CDR3 sequence: CASSNPSGDEQFF. CDR3 bases: TGTGCCAGCAGCAATCCCAGCGGGGATGAGCAGTTCTTC.

This clonotype was counted only a few times. This chain joins TRBV7-2 and TRBJ2-1; 7 bases agree with TRBD2. The trim removed 5 bases at V and 6 bases at J, leaving 13 bases unmatched. The CDR3 consists of 16 residues. Germline V lookup: CDR1 SGHTA, CDR2 FQGNSA. CDR3 in amino acids: CASSPPGLAASNEQFF. DNA for the CDR3: TGTGCCAGCAGCCCCCCAGGGCTAGCGGCATCCAATGAGCAGTTCTTC.

CDR3 sequence: CASSMGLADTDTQYF. CDR3 sequence (DNA): TGTGCCAGCAGCATGGGACTAGCGGACACAGATACGCAGTATTTT. The chain combines TRBV11-2 with TRBJ2-3; TRBD2 matches 11 bases. V was clipped by 5 bases and J by 2 bases; unmatched bases: 3. The CDR3 extends over 15 amino acids. Germline-derived CDR1 and CDR2 are SGHAT and FQNNGV.

The chain links TRBV20-1 to TRBJ2-1, with D maybe TRBD2 (5 bases). Germline V gene lookup returns CDR1 DFQATT and CDR2 SNEGSKA (reference sequence). There are 15 residues in the CDR3. Deletions cut 0 bases from V and 7 bases from J, with 16 bases between. The DNA for the CDR3 is TGCAGTGCTAGAGATAGACTGTTTTCGGGGAATGAGCAGTTCTTC. It specifies CSARDRLFSGNEQFF.

The V call is TRBV20-1, the J call TRBJ2-7, with TRBD1 matching 9 bases. V lost 3 bases, J lost 2 bases, and 5 bases stayed unmatched. The CDR3 is made up of 14 amino acids. Germline V lookup: CDR1 DFQATT, CDR2 SNEGSKA (reference sequence). The CDR3 sequence is CSARGTGTAYEQYV. The CDR3 DNA follows: TGCAGTGCTAGGGGGACAGGGACAGCCTACGAGCAGTACGTC.

The CDR3 DNA sequence: TGTGCCAGCAGTCCCGCAAGCTCCGGGGCCAACGTCCTGACTTTC. Translation gives CASSPASSGANVLTF. The chain has TRBV27 and TRBJ2-6, with no clear D. The CDR3 length is 15 residues. The germline V gene encodes CDR1 MNHEY and CDR2 SMNVEV (reference sequence). The V end was cut by 5 bases, the J end by 4 bases, with 12 bases between. The full variable domain, completed using reference TRBV27 and TRBJ2-6, is EAQVTQNPRYLITVTGKKLTVTCSQNMNHEYMSWYRQDPGLGLRQIYYSMNVEVTDKGDVPEGYKVSRKEKRNFPLILESPSPNQTSLYFCASSPASSGANVLTFGAGSRLTVL.

This clonotype was found a few times. The genes are TRBV7-2 and TRBJ2-1; D ambiguous. CDR1 and CDR2 from the germline V gene are SGHTA and FQGNSA. V was cut by 5 bases and J by 3 bases, with 5 bases left in between. The length of the CDR3 is 12 residues. This chain's CDR3 is CASSQIYNEQFF. CDR3 bases: TGTGCCAGCAGCCAGATCTACAATGAGCAGTTCTTC.

This clonotype came up once. The chain employs TRBV7-8 and TRBJ1-2; D gene ambiguous. CDR3 length: 14 residues. Trimming pared 3 bases from V and 8 bases from J, leaving 16 bases between. Germline CDR1 and CDR2: SGHVS and FQNEAQ. CDR3 sequence: CASSLHRLSRGYTF. CDR3 DNA: TGTGCCAGCAGCTTGCACCGTCTTTCCCGGGGCTACACCTTC. Based on the CDR3 plus reference TRBV7-8 and TRBJ1-2, the full variable domain is GAGVSQSPRYKVAKRGQDVALRCDPISGHVSLFWYQQALGQGPEFLTYFQNEAQLDKSGLPSDRFFAERPEGSVSTLKIQRTQQEDSAVYLCASSLHRLSRGYTFGSGTRLTVV.

This clonotype was picked up a small number of times. The chain employs TRBV13 and TRBJ2-1; 8 bases match TRBD2. V was clipped by 5 bases and J by 2 bases; unmatched bases: 11. Per germline, CDR1 PRHDT and CDR2 FYEKMQ (reference sequence). The CDR3 totals 17 residues. The CDR3 sequence: CASSRPIAGSPYNEQFF. In DNA form, the CDR3 reads TGTGCCAGCAGCCGACCCATAGCGGGAAGTCCCTACAATGAGCAGTTCTTC.

The J gene is TRBJ2-1, the V gene TRBV4-2; D is perhaps TRBD1 or TRBD2 (5 bases each). The V gene lost 4 bases and the J gene lost 12 bases, with 13 bases spanning the gap. CDR3 size: 12 residues. The germline gives CDR1 LGHNA, CDR2 YNFKEQ. Written as DNA, the CDR3 is TGTGCCAGCAGCCCCGGGACCCGTGGGCAGTTCTTC. Translated: CASSPGTRGQFF.